The 25 T cell receptor beta chains reported below all come from one sample, sequenced in a study of identical twins. One entry per CDR3 protein, called by TCRdb with MiXCR from the 5' RACE reads. Of a few hundred thousand distinct CDR3 sequences listed, approximately 10% are singletons. The same data also contributed to another study, on yellow fever vaccine responses in identical twins.

The specimen was PBMCs. The receptors stem from a woman in her late teens or twenties in good health.

The chain is built from TRBV29-1 and TRBJ2-7; TRBD1 matches 9 bases. Germline V gives CDR1 SQVTM, CDR2 ANQGSEA. V lost 3 bases and J lost 4; bases outside the gene matches: 1. The length of the CDR3 is 12 residues. CDR3 amino acids: CSVEDRGYEQYF. CDR3 nucleotides: TGCAGCGTTGAGGACAGGGGATACGAGCAGTACTTC.

In its sample, this clonotype was seen a few times. The chain couples TRBV5-4 to TRBJ1-5, with D perhaps matching TRBD1 (6 bases). The CDR3 totals 14 residues. CDR1 and CDR2 (germline): SGHNT, YYREEE (reference sequence). V was clipped by 2 bases and J by 7 bases, with 13 bases between them. CDR3 in DNA: TGTGCCAGCAGCTTTTGGGGGGCAGGGCAGCCCCAGCATTTT. It translates to CASSFWGAGQPQHF.

The chain combines TRBV27 with TRBJ2-3; a weak D match, TRBD1 (6 bases). Trimming pared 5 bases from V and 2 bases from J, leaving 17 bases between. The CDR3 totals 16 residues. Germline loops: CDR1 MNHEY, CDR2 SMNVEV (reference sequence). CDR3 DNA: TGTGCCAGCAGTCCCTTGGGGGCAGGGAACACAGATACGCAGTATTTT. Protein product: CASSPLGAGNTDTQYF.

This clonotype was detected a few times. The chain joins TRBV7-9 to TRBJ2-7, with TRBD1 matching over 10 bases. Trimming took 4 bases from V and 0 from J; bases not matched to a gene: 6. Germline V gives CDR1 SEHNR, CDR2 FQNEAQ (reference sequence). This CDR3 has 16 residues. The CDR3 region is CASSSDRDRGSYEQYF. Here the CDR3 DNA reads TGTGCCAGCAGCTCGGACCGGGACAGGGGCTCCTACGAGCAGTACTTC. Drawing the rest from reference TRBV7-9 and TRBJ2-7, the complete variable domain is DTGVSQNPRHKITKRGQNVTFRCDPISEHNRLYWYRQTLGQGPEFLTYFQNEAQLEKSRLLSDRFSAERPKGSFSTLEIQRTEQGDSAMYLCASSSDRDRGSYEQYFGPGTRLTVT.

This clonotype was recorded at least ten times. The chain couples TRBV4-3 to TRBJ2-1; a possible D gene is TRBD1 (5 bases). Trimming took 4 bases from V and 6 from J, leaving 13 bases between them. This CDR3 is 14 amino acids long. Germline V lookup: CDR1 LGHNA, CDR2 YSLEER. CDR3 amino acids: CASSRQGRGNEQFF. The DNA of the CDR3 is TGCGCCAGCAGCCGTCAGGGTAGGGGCAATGAGCAGTTCTTC.

This clonotype occurred once. The V call is TRBV20-1, the J call TRBJ2-1; a weak D match, TRBD1 (6 bases). CDR1 is DFQATT, CDR2 SNEGSKA, per germline (reference sequence). Trimming left V 1 base short and J 8 bases short, with 18 bases between. The CDR3 runs 15 residues. CDR3 DNA: TGCAGTGCTAGAGCCCGGAGCAGGGGATGGGATGAGCAGTTCTTC. Protein sequence: CSARARSRGWDEQFF.

This clonotype has just a few counts. The CDR3: CSVVAGSPYEQYF. The CDR3 DNA is TGCAGCGTTGTTGCGGGGAGCCCCTACGAGCAGTACTTC. This chain connects TRBV29-1 to TRBJ2-7; the D gene is possibly TRBD2 (6 bases). Germline V gives CDR1 SQVTM, CDR2 ANQGSEA. V shed 4 bases and J shed 2 bases, with 12 bases lying between them. The CDR3 runs to 13 residues.

This clonotype was counted only a few times. This sequence joins TRBV29-1 and TRBJ2-3, with a weak D call TRBD1 (6 bases). The CDR3 contains 15 residues. The ends were cut back, 7 bases at V and 2 bases at J, with 19 bases in the middle. CDR1 and CDR2 from the germline V gene are SQVTM and ANQGSEA. CDR3 loop: CSGTGHTASTDTQYF. The CDR3 region has the DNA TGCAGCGGAACGGGACACACCGCTTCCACAGATACGCAGTATTTT.

Many counts were recorded for this clonotype. The chain couples TRBV9 to TRBJ1-1; D unclear. The germline V gene encodes CDR1 SGDLS and CDR2 YYNGEE. The CDR3 extends over 15 amino acids. The V end lost 3 bases, the J end lost 5 bases, and 17 bases lay between the germline ends. CDR3 sequence (DNA): TGTGCCAGCAGCGCGCAGACGGGTGGAAGGACTGAAGCTTTCTTT. Amino acid sequence: CASSAQTGGRTEAFF.

The chain recombines TRBV20-1 with TRBJ2-7, with 10 bases aligning to TRBD2. The CDR3 is 15 amino acids. Trimming took 1 base from V and 2 from J; bases not matched to a gene: 5. Germline V gene sequence: CDR1 DFQATT, CDR2 SNEGSKA (reference sequence). This CDR3 is CSARGGLADPYEQYF. The CDR3 nucleotides read TGCAGTGCTAGAGGAGGACTAGCGGACCCCTACGAGCAGTACTTC.

This clonotype was seen only a few times. The rearrangement links TRBV7-9 to TRBJ2-5; either TRBD1 or TRBD2 may fit D (5 bases each). Trimming cost V 4 bases and J 0 bases, with 15 bases left between them. The germline CDR1 and CDR2 sequences are SEHNR and FQNEAQ (reference sequence). CDR3 size: 16 residues. CDR3 in amino acids: CASSSLPGRHQETQYF. In DNA, the CDR3 is TGTGCCAGCAGCTCCCTACCGGGACGGCACCAAGAGACCCAGTACTTC. Filled out from reference TRBV7-9 and TRBJ2-5, the complete variable domain reads DTGVSQNPRHKITKRGQNVTFRCDPISEHNRLYWYRQTLGQGPEFLTYFQNEAQLEKSRLLSDRFSAERPKGSFSTLEIQRTEQGDSAMYLCASSSLPGRHQETQYFGPGTRLLVL.

This clonotype turned up a few times. The V call is TRBV11-2, the J call TRBJ2-5; D is tentatively TRBD1 or TRBD2 (6 bases each). The CDR3 totals 14 residues. The germline V gene has CDR1 SGHAT and CDR2 FQNNGV. Trimming left V 6 bases short and J 4 bases short, with 15 bases between. The chain's CDR3 is CASRFWGAGETQYF. CDR3 nucleotide sequence: TGTGCCAGCAGATTTTGGGGGGCCGGAGAGACCCAGTACTTC.

This clonotype has just a few counts. The chain recombines TRBV27 with TRBJ2-1; 7 nucleotides line up with TRBD1. The ends lost 6 bases at V and 3 bases at J; junction bases unmatched: 2. The CDR3 length is 13 residues. The germline CDR1 and CDR2 sequences are MNHEY and SMNVEV (reference sequence). The CDR3 here is CASRTGNYNEQFF. Written as DNA, the CDR3 is TGTGCCAGCAGGACAGGGAACTACAATGAGCAGTTCTTC.

This clonotype was found a few times. This chain joins TRBV6-2 or TRBV6-3 and TRBJ2-5; possibly TRBD2 for D (6 bases). Germline V gene sequence: CDR1 MNHEY, CDR2 SVGEGT. V was trimmed by 1 base and J by 3 bases, leaving 12 bases between them. CDR3 size: 15 residues. CDR3 nucleotide sequence: TGTGCCAGCAGTTACTTGGACGGGGGTGAAGAGACCCAGTACTTC. It encodes CASSYLDGGEETQYF.

This clonotype was seen at least ten times. The genes are TRBV10-3 and TRBJ2-3; 9 bases are a match to TRBD2. V lost 0 bases to trimming and J lost 6 bases; unmatched junction nucleotides: 10. Germline V gene lookup returns CDR1 ENHRY and CDR2 SYGVKD. This CDR3 region has 17 residues. The CDR3 spells CAISESAVAGVYDTQYF. The DNA for the CDR3 is TGTGCCATCAGTGAGTCAGCGGTAGCGGGAGTTTATGATACGCAGTATTTT.

This clonotype was seen a handful of times. The chain combines TRBV24-1 with TRBJ2-2, with 7 bases that match TRBD1. CDR3 length: 16 amino acids. With V trimmed by 1 base and J by 5 bases, 6 bases remained unmatched. Germline loops: CDR1 KGHDR, CDR2 SFDVKD. The CDR3 DNA reads as TGTGCCACCAGTGATTTTAGGACAGGAGGTACCGGGGAGCTGTTTTTT. Translation gives CATSDFRTGGTGELFF.

V and J are TRBV11-2 and TRBJ2-3; TRBD2 matches 7 bases. The V gene end was trimmed by 2 bases and the J gene end by 0 bases; junction bases not matched to a gene: 11. Germline V gene data show CDR1 as SGHAT and CDR2 as FQNNGV. The CDR3 has 18 residues. The CDR3 region is CASSLFSSGKGSTDTQYF. The CDR3 DNA reads TGTGCCAGCAGCTTATTCTCGAGCGGGAAGGGTAGCACAGATACGCAGTATTTT. Using reference TRBV11-2 and TRBJ2-3 for the parts outside the CDR3, the full variable domain is EAGVAQSPRYKIIEKRQSVAFWCNPISGHATLYWYQQILGQGPKLLIQFQNNGVVDDSQLPKDRFSAERLKGVDSTLKIQPAKLEDSAVYLCASSLFSSGKGSTDTQYFGPGTRLTVL.

This clonotype was recorded many times. The V call is TRBV6-4, the J call TRBJ2-2; 8 nucleotides align to TRBD1. Trimming took 1 base from V and 6 from J; bases not matched to a gene: 1. CDR3 size: 14 residues. The germline V gene encodes CDR1 MRHNA and CDR2 SNTAGT. DNA for the CDR3: TGTGCCAGCAGTGACTTACAGGGGGCCGGGGAGCTGTTTTTT. Translated: CASSDLQGAGELFF.

This clonotype has a handful of counts. This chain uses TRBV20-1 with TRBJ2-3; D ambiguous. Germline V lookup: CDR1 DFQATT, CDR2 SNEGSKA (reference sequence). Trimming pared 6 bases from V and 4 bases from J, leaving 8 bases between. The length of the CDR3 is 11 residues. The CDR3 DNA sequence: TGCAGTGCCCTATTGGCAGATACGCAGTATTTT. Translation gives CSALLADTQYF.

The rearrangement joins TRBV5-1 to TRBJ2-3; 7 bases match TRBD1. The ends lost 5 bases at V and 4 bases at J; junction bases unmatched: 7. CDR3 length: 14 residues. Germline V gene lookup returns CDR1 SGHRS and CDR2 YFSETQ. The CDR3: CASRRWTGPDTQYF. Here the CDR3 DNA reads TGCGCCAGCAGGCGATGGACAGGCCCAGATACGCAGTATTTT.

This clonotype was observed at least ten times. The rearrangement joins TRBV20-1 to TRBJ2-1; possible D gene TRBD2, 5 bases. Trimming took off 5 bases at V and 0 bases at J, with 11 bases between the two ends. CDR1 and CDR2 (germline): DFQATT, SNEGSKA (reference sequence). This CDR3 has 14 residues. In nucleotides, the CDR3 is TGCAGTGCTGTAGTCGGACTCTCCTACAATGAGCAGTTCTTC. Translation gives CSAVVGLSYNEQFF.

This clonotype was picked up many times. The chain links TRBV29-1 to TRBJ2-3; D may be TRBD2 (6 bases). Germline V gene lookup returns CDR1 SQVTM and CDR2 ANQGSEA. Trimming removed 6 bases at V and 0 bases at J, with 13 bases between. This CDR3 has 14 amino acids. The CDR3: CSVLGGSSTDTQYF. CDR3 DNA: TGCAGCGTCCTCGGGGGATCAAGCACAGATACGCAGTATTTT.

In this sample, this clonotype turned up once. At one end, the junction sequence differs from germline, possibly due to a read error. The chain has TRBV18 and TRBJ2-1; 9 nucleotides agree with TRBD1. The CDR3 has 13 amino acids. Per germline, CDR1 KGHSH and CDR2 LQKENI. The CDR3 nucleotides are TGTGCCAGCTCACCTGCACCGGGACAGGGCCCCTATTTC. This codes for CASSPAPGQGPYF.

V gene TRBV29-1 combines with J gene TRBJ2-3; TRBD2 agrees at 7 bases. The germline CDR1 and CDR2 sequences are SQVTM and ANQGSEA. This CDR3 comprises 13 residues. V was clipped by 2 bases and J by 3 bases; unmatched bases: 2. CDR3 residues: CSVERGDTDTQYF. The CDR3 region has the DNA TGCAGCGTTGAACGGGGGGATACAGATACGCAGTATTTT.

This chain uses TRBV24-1 with TRBJ2-7, with 7 bases lining up with TRBD1. The CDR3 runs to 14 residues. Germline V gene data show CDR1 as KGHDR and CDR2 as SFDVKD. The trim removed 4 bases at V and 5 bases at J, leaving 7 bases unmatched. CDR3 DNA sequence: TGTGCCACCAGTGAGTCGACAGGGTTGGACGAGCAGTACTTC. Translation gives CATSESTGLDEQYF.